This T cell receptor beta chain was observed in a study of shared clonotypes between healthy human individuals (dated by TCRdb to about 2020). About the investigation overall: Three men and two women, aged 18 to 49 years, made up the cohort. For each donor, three plates each were used for CD4 naive and CD4 memory, two plates were used for CD8 naive, and one plate was used for CD8 memory. To estimate repertoire size and how much clonotypes are shared between individuals, the study performed deep sequencing of blood TCR repertoires from five healthy adults. Libraries were prepared and TCR repertoires were sequenced by different laboratories using diverse techniques, in order to increase sequencing depth and limit assay-specific biases. Leukapheresis yielded between about 0.85 and 10 billion PBMCs per donor. What the research found in general, with its limitations: Across a handful of donors, about 4.5% of naive CD4, 3% to 4% of naive CD8, 2.3% of memory CD4, and 0.4% of memory CD8 clonotypes were shared. Sampling was restricted to blood, and TCR repertoires in tissue are likely to differ from TCR repertoires in blood. Because the study included only a small number of donors, the genetic and exposure-history diversity represented was limited. Incomplete sequencing was indicated by rarefaction of sorted-subset datasets, despite the large sequencing depth. Compared with non-shared clonotypes, clonotypes shared by all four sorted-subset donors had higher generation probabilities. Based on pairwise subsampling, the degree of clonotype sharing among donors was expected to be affected by sequencing depth. Larger estimated clonotype richness was generally found for naive subsets than for memory subsets.

TCR CDR3 regions were amplified from genomic DNA by multiplex PCR using the deep immunoSEQ assay. Genomic DNA extracted from each cell subset was distributed evenly over all wells of several immunoSEQ 96-well plates, and each plate served as one replicate. For sorted subsets, around 200 ng genomic DNA, equal to 25,000 to 35,000 T cell genomes, was loaded into each replicate PCR. Purified libraries were measured with a Qubit 3.0 fluorometer, size-checked on a Bioanalyzer 2100, and measured again with the KAPA Library Quantification kit. A separate single-read 150-cycle Illumina NextSeq 550 flow cell was used to sequence each immunoSEQ 96-well plate. In the paper's pipeline: The immunoSEQ output contained only junctional sequences without quality scores, so filtering could not match that applied to full-length reads. Sequences were annotated with PyIR, a Python wrapper for IgBLAST v1.9, using IMGT germline references to assign V/J genes and CDR3. Reads were filtered out if the reads had weak V/J assignments (E-value above 1e-6), no CDR3, stop codons, out-of-frame junctions, or ambiguous translated residues. V3J clonotypes were defined as sequences sharing an identical inferred V gene, J gene, and CDR3 amino acid sequence. Percentage overlap between repertoires was computed as shared unique clonotypes divided by the size of the smaller repertoire. RTK rarefaction, the Chao1 estimator, and Recon v2.1 estimates of unobserved clonotypes were used to assess repertoire richness. Generation probabilities were computed with OLGA for all TCRbeta clonotypes obtained by the gDNA method from four donors. TCRdb took this table from immuneACCESS and kept in-frame rearrangements with V and J called. Such tables lack part of the clones; where checked against another copy, unresolved V genes explain under half of the gap, and the rest is unexplained. Clone size and the V and J calls come from that table; the DNA yielded D and trimming. Counted in this sample were around 990,000 clones; 77% of them appeared once. The ten most abundant clones make up about 0.89% of the sample.

This clone has a handful of counts. Its antigen has not been determined. Nothing much larger sits one base from this clone, and base qualities are not available. The donors were healthy, HIV-negative adults with no recently reported acute infections or vaccinations. Only Caucasian adults living in Nashville, Tennessee, USA were represented among the donors. CD4+ T cells were enriched by magnetic negative selection, after which naive cells were positively selected on CD45RA and the negative fraction was taken as the memory subset. After blood collection by leukapheresis, PBMCs were isolated using Ficoll-Histopaque density gradient centrifugation and then cryopreserved in the vapor phase of liquid nitrogen. Analytical flow cytometry was used to check the purity and quantity of every magnetically sorted T cell population. Genomic DNA was isolated from every sorted fraction and measured by UV absorbance on a Nanodrop 2000c.

The clonotype was recovered from a man aged 18-30 years in good health. Some clones in this sample may be carry-over from other donors' samples. The sample taken for sequencing was memory CD4+ T cells from PBMCs. The sample's cell subset or site label is to be understood as: CD45RA-negative fraction.

The bases read TGTGCCAGCAGCGTAGAAATCAGCGGGAGATTCGGCGGGGAGCTGTTTTTT. This codes for CASSVEISGRFGGELFF. The receptor chain draws on TRBV9 and TRBJ2-2; 8 bases in the junction line up with TRBD2. The CDR3 runs 17 residues from the cysteine to the phenylalanine. Just CDR3 DNA is preserved here, 51 bases in frame from base 1. As encoded in the germline V gene, CDR1 is SGDLS while CDR2 is YYNGEE. Compared with germline, V lacks 0 bases and J lacks 7 bases; bases without a gene match: 11.